This T cell receptor beta chain emerged from a study of T cells in Graves' hyperthyroidism and ophthalmopathy. The study's findings and limits: Peripheral blood also featured most of the thyroid clonotypes expanded above 0.001.

RNA transcripts provided the source from which TCR beta CDR3 regions were amplified. TCR CDR3 underwent first-round RT-PCR with the HTBI primer set. TCRdb processed the multiplex PCR reads anew with MiXCR; each CDR3 protein has one entry. In the table there are under 350,000 distinct CDR3 sequences, 25% to 30% of which are singletons. As to this clonotype: Its specificity is not known.

The germline V and J ends were trimmed by 5 bases and 3 bases, with 13 bases remaining between them. Germline loops: CDR1 MNHEY, CDR2 SVGEGT. CDR3 size: 15 residues. Input material: blood. The sequence derives from a man aged 35-49 years with Graves' hyperthyroidism that later progressed to Graves' ophthalmopathy. This rearrangement joins TRBV6-2 or TRBV6-3 to TRBJ2-2, with a weak D call TRBD2 (5 bases). The CDR3 protein is CASSQTGSYTGELFF. The CDR3, as DNA: TGTGCCAGCAGTCAAACGGGGTCGTACACCGGGGAGCTGTTTTTT.